Below, 27 T cell receptor beta chains from the same sample are listed, as sequenced in a study of blood T cell repertoires in COVID-19. Some clones are missing from TCRdb's copy, which holds only in-frame ones; the method was immunoSEQ multiplex PCR. Found here are around 400,000 clones, roughly four fifths of them singletons; the top ten hold 5% to 6%. What was sequenced was PBMCs or T cells enriched from blood (not recorded which). All receptors derive from a woman in her forties or fifties who had recovered from COVID-19.

This clone was picked up one time. The chain has TRBV6-5 and TRBJ1-1, with D possibly matching TRBD1 (5 bases). Deletions cut 6 bases from V and 5 bases from J, with 16 bases between. Germline V lookup: CDR1 MNHEY, CDR2 SVGAGI. The CDR3 runs 14 residues. The CDR3 loop reads CASRGGTERTEAFF. The DNA of the CDR3 is TGTGCCAGCAGAGGAGGGACGGAGAGGACTGAAGCTTTCTTT.

The CDR3 bases are TGTGCCAGCAGTTACGGATCGGACAGGGACCGCTATGGCTACACCTTC. Protein product: CASSYGSDRDRYGYTF. The chain employs TRBV6-5 and TRBJ1-2; 8 bases fit TRBD1. The junction had 9 bases not matched to a gene; V was cut back by 2 bases and J by 4 bases. The CDR3 loop spans 16 amino acids. The germline CDR1 and CDR2 sequences are MNHEY and SVGAGI.

This clone occurred once. The chain uses TRBV29-1 and TRBJ1-1; a weak D match, TRBD1 (6 bases). Germline loops: CDR1 SQVTM, CDR2 ANQGSEA. CDR3 length: 13 amino acids. V shed 7 bases and J shed 5 bases, with 17 bases lying between them. Written as DNA, the CDR3 is TGCAGCGCACATGGGGGGGCGGGAACTGAAGCTTTCTTT. As protein: CSAHGGAGTEAFF. Full variable domain (outside the CDR3, taken from reference TRBV29-1 and TRBJ1-1): SAVISQKPSRDICQRGTSLTIQCQVDSQVTMMFWYRQQPGQSLTLIATANQGSEATYESGFVIDKFPISRPNLTFSTLTVSNMSPEDSSIYLCSAHGGAGTEAFFGQGTRLTVV.

V usage is TRBV4-3 and J usage is TRBJ1-3; unclear D gene. CDR1 is LGHNA and CDR2 is YSLEER in the germline V gene. The CDR3 spans 13 residues. Between the trimmed V and J ends, which lost 1 base and 4 bases, there was a span of 5 bases. CDR3 sequence reads: CASSQVMGNTIYF. The CDR3 DNA follows: TGCGCCAGCAGCCAAGTAATGGGAAACACCATATATTTT.

The V and J genes are TRBV30 and TRBJ1-6, with D unresolved. V gave up 3 bases and J gave up 10 bases, with 10 bases separating them. CDR3 size: 12 residues. Germline loops: CDR1 GTSNPN, CDR2 SVGIG (reference sequence). Here the CDR3 reads CAWRTGGSPLHF. The DNA of the CDR3 is TGTGCCTGGAGGACCGGAGGATCACCCCTCCACTTT.

The chain joins TRBV2 to TRBJ1-5, with 7 bases identical to TRBD1. Germline V CDR1 and CDR2: SNHLY, FYNNEI. Losses at the gene ends were 9 bases for V and 0 bases for J; bases not matched to a gene: 2. The CDR3 spans 13 residues. This chain's CDR3 is CASNRGSNQPQHF. The DNA for the CDR3 is TGTGCCAGTAACAGGGGTAGCAATCAGCCCCAGCATTTT.

V gene TRBV2 combines with J gene TRBJ1-4, with D perhaps TRBD1 (5 bases). The CDR3 runs to 12 residues. Germline V lookup: CDR1 SNHLY, CDR2 FYNNEI. Trimming pared 6 bases from V and 8 bases from J, leaving 10 bases between. CDR3 sequence (DNA): TGTGCCAGCAGAGTAGGGGTCGAAAAACTGTTTTTT. Its translation: CASRVGVEKLFF.

Note on this clone: An end of the junction differs from the germline gene, which may be a read error. This chain uses TRBV2 with TRBJ1-1, with D perhaps matching TRBD1 (5 bases). This CDR3 is 20 amino acids long. Germline CDR1 and CDR2: SNHLY and FYNNEI. The CDR3 loop is CASSEAMSEGVYRVKTEAFF. DNA of the CDR3: TGTGCCAGCAGTGAAGCCATGTCTGAAGGGGTTTATAGGGTGAAGACTGAAGCTTTCTTT.

The rearrangement joins TRBV9 to TRBJ1-6; D is perhaps TRBD1 (5 bases). The CDR3 contains 14 residues. CDR1 and CDR2 (germline): SGDLS, YYNGEE. V was trimmed by 0 bases and J by 4 bases, leaving 5 bases between them. CDR3 in amino acids: CASSVGTYNSPLHF. CDR3 nucleotides: TGTGCCAGCAGCGTAGGGACATATAATTCACCCCTCCACTTT.

The chain has TRBV3-1 (or the pseudogene TRBV3-2) and TRBJ2-3; 9 positions match TRBD2. This CDR3 is built from 19 residues. J was trimmed by 2 bases and V by 1 base; bases with no gene match: 13. Per germline, CDR1 LGHDT and CDR2 YNNKEL (reference sequence). CDR3 region: CASSQGAAGGPLPTDTQYF. The CDR3 region has the DNA TGTGCCAGCAGCCAAGGTGCAGCGGGGGGACCACTACCCACAGATACGCAGTATTTT.

CDR3 region: CASSLQASRETQYF. The CDR3 DNA sequence: TGTGCCAGCAGTTTACAAGCGAGTCGGGAGACCCAGTACTTC. V is TRBV27 and J is TRBJ2-5, with D unresolved. This CDR3 spans 14 amino acids. V was shortened by 2 bases and J by 5 bases, with 12 bases between the two germline ends. Germline V gives CDR1 MNHEY, CDR2 SMNVEV (reference sequence).

This rearrangement joins TRBV29-1 to TRBJ2-1; tentative D call: TRBD1 (5 bases). The CDR3 covers 15 residues. In germline, CDR1 is SQVTM, CDR2 ANQGSEA. V lost 5 bases and J 4 bases, leaving 18 bases between the germline ends. CDR3: CSVYTTGGRYNEQFF. CDR3 DNA sequence: TGCAGCGTTTACACCACAGGTGGACGGTACAATGAGCAGTTCTTC.

The rearrangement links TRBV5-6 to TRBJ1-3; D unresolved. Trimming took 0 bases from V and 3 from J, leaving 10 bases between them. CDR1 and CDR2 (germline): SGHDT, YYEEEE. This CDR3 is 15 amino acids long. The DNA for the CDR3 is TGTGCCAGCAGCTTGGTTCCGGTGAATGGAAACACCATATATTTT. Amino acid sequence: CASSLVPVNGNTIYF.

This chain joins TRBV12-3 or TRBV12-4 and TRBJ1-3; 7 bases agree with TRBD1. After removal of 5 bases from V and 10 bases from J, the junction contained 5 bases not matched to a gene. The CDR3 is 12 residues long. CDR3 amino acids: CASSPLGQTIYF. CDR3 bases: TGTGCCAGCAGTCCCCTGGGACAGACCATATATTTT.

The chain uses TRBV7-7 and TRBJ2-5; TRBD2 matches 11 bases. J lost 5 bases, V lost 5 bases, and 7 bases had no gene match. Germline V lookup: CDR1 SSHAT, CDR2 FNYEAQ (reference sequence). CDR3 size: 15 residues. CDR3 bases: TGTGCCAGCAGCGCGACTAGCGGGATGCGGGAGACCCAGTACTTC. It is translated as CASSATSGMRETQYF.

The chain has TRBV2 and TRBJ1-1; D is possibly TRBD1 (5 bases). V was cut by 1 base and J by 11 bases, with 11 bases left in between. The CDR3 spans 12 residues. In germline, CDR1 is SNHLY, CDR2 FYNNEI. The CDR3 bases are TGTGCCAGCAGTGAAGGACAGTTCGGGGCTTTCTTT. Protein: CASSEGQFGAFF.

This chain uses TRBV5-8 with TRBJ2-2, with 7 bases lining up with TRBD2. This CDR3 spans 16 amino acids. With 4 bases clipped from V and 0 bases from J, the junction kept 6 bases outside the gene matches. Germline-derived CDR1 and CDR2 are SGHTS and YDEGEE. CDR3 coding DNA: TGTGCCAGCAGCCGTCGACTAGCAGCGAACACCGGGGAGCTGTTTTTT. This codes for CASSRRLAANTGELFF.

The chain employs TRBV15 and TRBJ2-1; D unresolved. Germline CDR1 LNHNV, CDR2 YYDKDF (reference sequence). The V and J ends lost 0 bases and 0 bases respectively, with 9 bases between them. This CDR3 region has 16 residues. The CDR3 DNA is TGTGCCACCAGCAGAGAGGCTCGGAGCTCCTACAATGAGCAGTTCTTC. Encoded protein: CATSREARSSYNEQFF.

The J gene is TRBJ2-7, the V gene TRBV5-1, with TRBD1 matching over 11 bases. The CDR3 covers 14 residues. V was clipped by 4 bases and J by 7 bases; unmatched bases: 7. Germline assignment: CDR1 SGHRS and CDR2 YFSETQ. This chain's CDR3 is CASSGGQGAFEQYF. The CDR3 DNA sequence: TGCGCCAGCAGCGGCGGACAGGGGGCGTTTGAGCAGTACTTC.

The chain employs TRBV5-4 and TRBJ2-7, with 8 bases lining up with TRBD1. The CDR3 length is 14 residues. V was pared by 4 bases and J by 5 bases, with 8 bases of the junction left unmatched. Germline V lookup: CDR1 SGHNT, CDR2 YYREEE (reference sequence). This chain's CDR3 is CASSPRTGPHEQYF. In nucleotides, the CDR3 is TGTGCCAGCAGCCCGAGGACAGGGCCCCACGAGCAGTACTTC.

The chain uses TRBV3-1 (or the pseudogene TRBV3-2) and TRBJ2-2, with 12 nucleotides matching TRBD2. Germline loops: CDR1 LGHDT, CDR2 YNNKEL (reference sequence). The CDR3 covers 15 residues. V gave up 3 bases and J gave up 4 bases; unmatched junction bases: 0. The CDR3 DNA reads TGTGCCAGCAGCCAGACTAGCGGGAGCACCGGGGAGCTGTTTTTT. Its translation: CASSQTSGSTGELFF.

The rearrangement joins TRBV13 to TRBJ1-2, with no clear D. Germline V gene sequence: CDR1 PRHDT, CDR2 FYEKMQ (reference sequence). V was cut by 5 bases and J by 7 bases, with 23 bases left in between. The CDR3 has 16 residues. CDR3 bases: TGTGCCAGCAGCCCAAAGGGTCGAAGAGGGTTCGGTGGCTACACCTTC. This gives the protein CASSPKGRRGFGGYTF.

This chain uses TRBV29-1 with TRBJ2-7, with D tentatively TRBD1 (6 bases). Trimming cost V 6 bases and J 0 bases, with 15 bases left between them. CDR1 is SQVTM and CDR2 is ANQGSEA in the germline V gene. The CDR3 spans 14 residues. CDR3 bases: TGCAGCGTCCAGGTAGGACAGCTCTCCTACGAGCAGTACTTC. As protein: CSVQVGQLSYEQYF.

The chain combines TRBV11-3 with TRBJ2-1; 9 bases are a match to TRBD2. CDR3 length: 15 amino acids. V was pared by 2 bases and J by 5 bases, with 4 bases of the junction left unmatched. CDR1 SGHNT and CDR2 YENEEA come from the germline V gene. DNA for the CDR3: TGTGCCAGCAGCTTATTGGCTAGCGGGGACAATGAGCAGTTCTTC. As protein: CASSLLASGDNEQFF.

The chain has TRBV11-2 and TRBJ2-1; 9 nucleotides line up with TRBD2. Germline values: CDR1 SGHAT, CDR2 FQNNGV. J gave up 3 bases and V 1 base, and 13 bases lay outside the gene matches. This CDR3 comprises 19 residues. The CDR3 reads CASSLASWSGGGGYNEQFF. The CDR3 DNA is TGTGCCAGCAGCTTAGCCTCCTGGTCGGGCGGGGGGGGCTACAATGAGCAGTTCTTC. The variable domain in full, completed from reference TRBV11-2 and TRBJ2-1, reads EAGVAQSPRYKIIEKRQSVAFWCNPISGHATLYWYQQILGQGPKLLIQFQNNGVVDDSQLPKDRFSAERLKGVDSTLKIQPAKLEDSAVYLCASSLASWSGGGGYNEQFFGPGTRLTVL.

This chain uses TRBV18 with TRBJ1-1; possible D gene TRBD1, 6 bases. The germline CDR1 and CDR2 sequences are KGHSH and LQKENI. Trimming took off 3 bases at V and 3 bases at J, with 14 bases between the two ends. This CDR3 contains 15 residues. This CDR3 is CASSPQVAGDTEAFF. For the CDR3, the DNA is TGTGCCAGCTCACCGCAAGTAGCAGGGGACACTGAAGCTTTCTTT. The full variable domain, its missing parts supplied by reference TRBV18 and TRBJ1-1, is NAGVMQNPRHLVRRRGQEARLRCSPMKGHSHVYWYRQLPEEGLKFMVYLQKENIIDESGMPKERFSAEFPKEGPSILRIQQVVRGDSAAYFCASSPQVAGDTEAFFGQGTRLTVV.

The gene calls are TRBV12-3 or TRBV12-4 and TRBJ1-2; D unresolved. The length of the CDR3 is 12 residues. Trimming stripped 5 bases from V and 6 bases from J, with 10 bases between. The CDR3 reads CASSPSIDGYTF. The CDR3 nucleotides read TGTGCCAGCAGTCCGTCTATCGATGGCTACACCTTC.